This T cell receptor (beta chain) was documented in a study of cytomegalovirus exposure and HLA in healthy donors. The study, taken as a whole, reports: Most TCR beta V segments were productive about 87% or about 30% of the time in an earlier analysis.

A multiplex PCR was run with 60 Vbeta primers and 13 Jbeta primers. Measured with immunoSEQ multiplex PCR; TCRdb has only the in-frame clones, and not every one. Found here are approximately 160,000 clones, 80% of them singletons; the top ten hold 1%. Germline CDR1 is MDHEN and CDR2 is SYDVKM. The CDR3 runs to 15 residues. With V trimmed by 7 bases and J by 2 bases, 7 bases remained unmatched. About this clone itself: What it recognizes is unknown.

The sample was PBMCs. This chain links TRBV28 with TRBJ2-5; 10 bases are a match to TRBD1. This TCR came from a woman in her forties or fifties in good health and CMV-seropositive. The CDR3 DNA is TGTGCCAGCAAATTCAGGGACAGGGGACAAGAGACCCAGTACTTC. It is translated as CASKFRDRGQETQYF.